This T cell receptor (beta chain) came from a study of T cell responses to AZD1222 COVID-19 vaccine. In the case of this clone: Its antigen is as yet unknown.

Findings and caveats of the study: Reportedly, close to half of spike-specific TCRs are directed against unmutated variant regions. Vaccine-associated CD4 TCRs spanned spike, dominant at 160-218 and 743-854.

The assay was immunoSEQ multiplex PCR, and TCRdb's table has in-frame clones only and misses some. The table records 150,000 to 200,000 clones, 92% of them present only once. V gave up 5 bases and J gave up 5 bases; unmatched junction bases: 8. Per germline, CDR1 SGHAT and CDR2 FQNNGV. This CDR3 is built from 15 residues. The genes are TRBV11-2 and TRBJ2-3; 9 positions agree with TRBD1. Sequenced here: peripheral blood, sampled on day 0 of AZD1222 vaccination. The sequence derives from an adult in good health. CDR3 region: CASSGDRVTQDTQYF. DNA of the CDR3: TGTGCCAGCAGCGGGGACAGGGTCACGCAAGATACGCAGTATTTT.